The 6 T cell receptor beta chains below come from one sample, sequenced in a study of blood T cell repertoires in COVID-19. TCRdb keeps only in-frame clones here, not all; method: immunoSEQ multiplex PCR. This table holds 100,000 or so clones, about two thirds found once. Sequences were obtained from peripheral blood. These receptors originate from a woman of 80 years or more with acute or convalescent COVID-19.

The rearrangement joins TRBV6-6 to TRBJ1-4; D is uncertain. Germline loops: CDR1 MNHNY, CDR2 SVGAGI (reference sequence). The CDR3 spans 16 residues. Between the trimmed V and J ends, which lost 5 bases and 0 bases, there was a span of 13 bases. In nucleotides, the CDR3 is TGTGCCAGCAGTCTTCACCCGACTGCAACTAATGAAAAACTGTTTTTT. This encodes CASSLHPTATNEKLFF.

This clone was seen repeatedly, ten times or more. V usage is TRBV10-3 and J usage is TRBJ2-7; perhaps TRBD1 as D (5 bases). The CDR3 is 15 residues long. The germline V gene encodes CDR1 ENHRY and CDR2 SYGVKD. Trimming cost V 3 bases and J 0 bases, with 12 bases left between them. The CDR3 DNA is TGTGCCATCAGTGAAGGGGCCACGAGCTCCTACGAGCAGTACTTC. The encoded protein is CAISEGATSSYEQYF.

This chain connects TRBV2 to TRBJ1-2; possibly TRBD1 for D (5 bases). CDR1 is SNHLY, CDR2 FYNNEI, per germline. The CDR3 covers 17 residues. V lost 4 bases and J 0 bases, leaving 18 bases between the germline ends. The CDR3 sequence: CASSGRGILGSNYGYTF. The CDR3 DNA reads TGTGCCAGCAGTGGGCGGGGGATTTTAGGTTCTAACTATGGCTACACCTTC. Looking up the rest from reference TRBV2 and TRBJ1-2 gives the full variable domain: EPEVTQTPSHQVTQMGQEVILRCVPISNHLYFYWYRQILGQKVEFLVSFYNNEISEKSEIFDDQFSVERPDGSNFTLKIRSTKLEDSAMYFCASSGRGILGSNYGYTFGSGTRLTVV.

This clone was observed once. The CDR3 region is CASSIIQGAYTDTQYF. In DNA form, the CDR3 reads TGCGCCAGCAGCATTATACAGGGGGCTTACACAGATACGCAGTATTTT. The chain employs TRBV5-1 and TRBJ2-3; TRBD1 matches 9 bases. V was pared by 4 bases and J by 2 bases, with 8 bases of the junction left unmatched. Germline V gene lookup returns CDR1 SGHRS and CDR2 YFSETQ. This CDR3 spans 16 amino acids.

This clone was seen once. The chain recombines TRBV7-2 with TRBJ1-2; 7 bases are a match to TRBD1. Germline V gene sequence: CDR1 SGHTA, CDR2 FQGNSA. V lost 3 bases and J lost 4; bases outside the gene matches: 2. This CDR3 comprises 13 residues. Written as DNA, the CDR3 is TGTGCCAGCAGCTTGGACAGGCCCTATGGCTACACCTTC. Residues: CASSLDRPYGYTF.

This CDR3 is CASSLRGQGADEKLFF. CDR3 sequence (DNA): TGTGCCAGCAGTCTCAGAGGACAGGGGGCCGATGAAAAACTGTTTTTT. This sequence joins TRBV28 and TRBJ1-4, with 11 positions matching TRBD1. The CDR3 loop spans 16 amino acids. V lost 5 bases to trimming and J lost 6 bases; unmatched junction nucleotides: 8. Looked up from germline, CDR1 is MDHEN and CDR2 is SYDVKM.